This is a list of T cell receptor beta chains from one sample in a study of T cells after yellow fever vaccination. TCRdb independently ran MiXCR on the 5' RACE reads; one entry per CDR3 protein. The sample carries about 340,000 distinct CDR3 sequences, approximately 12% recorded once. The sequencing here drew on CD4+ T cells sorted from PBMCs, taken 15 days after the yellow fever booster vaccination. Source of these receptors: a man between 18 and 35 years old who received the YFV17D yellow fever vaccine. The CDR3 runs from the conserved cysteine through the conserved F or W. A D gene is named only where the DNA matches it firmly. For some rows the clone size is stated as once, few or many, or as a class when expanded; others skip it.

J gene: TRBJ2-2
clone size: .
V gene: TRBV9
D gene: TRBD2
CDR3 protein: CASSSGLAPNTGELFF
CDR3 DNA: TGTGCCAGCAGCTCAGGACTAGCCCCGAACACCGGGGAGCTGTTTTTT

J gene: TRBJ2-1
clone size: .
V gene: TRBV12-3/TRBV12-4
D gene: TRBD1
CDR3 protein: CASRWTGVYNEQFF
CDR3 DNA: TGTGCCAGCAGGTGGACAGGTGTTTACAATGAGCAGTTCTTC

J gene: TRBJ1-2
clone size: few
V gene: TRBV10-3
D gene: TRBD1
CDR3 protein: CAIRDREANYGYTF
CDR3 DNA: TGTGCCATCAGGGACAGGGAGGCTAACTATGGCTACACCTTC

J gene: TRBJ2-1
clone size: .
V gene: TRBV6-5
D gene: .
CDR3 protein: CASSYGPVGEQFF
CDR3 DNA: TGTGCCAGCAGTTACGGCCCCGTCGGTGAGCAGTTCTTC

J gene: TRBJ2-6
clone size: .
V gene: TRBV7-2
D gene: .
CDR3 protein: CASSLDGASGANVLTF
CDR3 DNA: TGTGCCAGCAGCTTAGATGGGGCTTCTGGGGCCAACGTCCTGACTTTC

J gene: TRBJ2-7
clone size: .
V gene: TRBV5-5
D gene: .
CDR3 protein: CASRRGSGGYEQYF
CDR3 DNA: TGTGCCAGCCGTCGGGGGTCAGGGGGATACGAGCAGTACTTC

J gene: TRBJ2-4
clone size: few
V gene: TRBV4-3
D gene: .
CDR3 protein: CASSHIGTAQNIQYF
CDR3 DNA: TGCGCCAGCAGCCACATTGGGACGGCTCAAAACATTCAGTACTTC

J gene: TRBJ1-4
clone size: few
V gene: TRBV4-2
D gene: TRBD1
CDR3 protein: CASSHVVTGQGGREKLFF
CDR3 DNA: TGTGCCAGCAGCCACGTTGTCACCGGACAGGGAGGAAGGGAAAAACTGTTTTTT

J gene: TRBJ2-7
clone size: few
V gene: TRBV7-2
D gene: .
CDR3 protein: CASSLGRGGNYEQYF
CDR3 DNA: TGTGCCAGCAGCTTGGGCCGGGGCGGGAACTACGAGCAGTACTTC

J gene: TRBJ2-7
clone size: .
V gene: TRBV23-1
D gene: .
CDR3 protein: CASSLWAFYEQYF
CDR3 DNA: TGCGCCAGCAGTCTTTGGGCCTTTTACGAGCAGTACTTC

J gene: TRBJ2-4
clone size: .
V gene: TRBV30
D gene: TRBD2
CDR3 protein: CAWSRDGRGYF
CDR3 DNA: TGTGCCTGGAGTCGCGACGGGAGGGGGTACTTC

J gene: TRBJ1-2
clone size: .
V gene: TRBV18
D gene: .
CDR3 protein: CASSPDKDYGYTF
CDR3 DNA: TGTGCCAGCTCACCGGACAAAGATTATGGCTACACCTTC

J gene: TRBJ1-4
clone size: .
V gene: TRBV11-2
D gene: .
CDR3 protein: CASSRNRDPEKLFF
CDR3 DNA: TGTGCCAGCAGCCGTAACAGGGACCCTGAAAAACTGTTTTTT

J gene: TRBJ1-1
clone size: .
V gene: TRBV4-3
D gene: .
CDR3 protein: CASSQDRGVEAFF
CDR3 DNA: TGCGCCAGCAGCCAAGATCGCGGGGTTGAAGCTTTCTTT

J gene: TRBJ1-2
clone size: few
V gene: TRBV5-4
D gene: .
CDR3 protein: CASSRGGGEGGYTF
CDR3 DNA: TGTGCCAGCAGCCGTGGAGGGGGAGAGGGTGGCTACACCTTC

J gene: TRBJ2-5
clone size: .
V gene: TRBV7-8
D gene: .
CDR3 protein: CASSIGQSVPKTQYF
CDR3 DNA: TGTGCCAGCAGCATAGGACAGTCCGTCCCCAAGACCCAGTACTTC

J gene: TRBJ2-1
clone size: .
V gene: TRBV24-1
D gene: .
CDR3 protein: CATSERGRGFFNEQFF
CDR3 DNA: TGTGCCACCAGTGAACGGGGAAGGGGGTTTTTCAATGAGCAGTTCTTC

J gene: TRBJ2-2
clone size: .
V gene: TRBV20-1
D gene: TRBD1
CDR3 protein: CGAGQGIGTGELFF
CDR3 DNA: TGCGGCGCCGGACAGGGGATCGGGACCGGGGAGCTGTTTTTT

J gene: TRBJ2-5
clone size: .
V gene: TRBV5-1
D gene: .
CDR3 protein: CASSLGRQDLETQYF
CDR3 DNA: TGCGCCAGCAGCTTGGGAAGACAGGACCTAGAGACCCAGTACTTC

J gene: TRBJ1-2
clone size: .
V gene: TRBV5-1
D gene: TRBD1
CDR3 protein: CASREQGSNYGYTF
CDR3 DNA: TGCGCCAGCAGAGAACAGGGGAGCAACTATGGCTACACCTTC

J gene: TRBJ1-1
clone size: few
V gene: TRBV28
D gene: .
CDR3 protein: CASSLPLLNTEAFF
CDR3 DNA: TGTGCCAGCAGTCTACCCCTATTGAACACTGAAGCTTTCTTT

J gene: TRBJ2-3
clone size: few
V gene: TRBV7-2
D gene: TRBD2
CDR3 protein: CASSLARLAGDGTDTQYF
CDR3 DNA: TGTGCCAGCAGCTTAGCGCGGCTAGCGGGGGATGGCACAGATACGCAGTATTTT

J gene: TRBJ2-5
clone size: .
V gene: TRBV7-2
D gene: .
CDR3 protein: CASSLFRGDGETQYF
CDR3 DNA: TGTGCCAGCAGCTTATTCAGGGGGGACGGAGAGACCCAGTACTTC

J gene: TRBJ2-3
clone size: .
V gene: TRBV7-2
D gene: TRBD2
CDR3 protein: CASSSGLAGPSISTDTQYF
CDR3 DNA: TGTGCCAGCAGCTCGGGACTAGCGGGGCCCTCGATAAGCACAGATACGCAGTATTTT

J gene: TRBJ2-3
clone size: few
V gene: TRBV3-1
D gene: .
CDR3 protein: CASSQVLGVPDTQYF
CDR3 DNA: TGTGCCAGCAGCCAAGTATTGGGTGTCCCAGATACGCAGTATTTT

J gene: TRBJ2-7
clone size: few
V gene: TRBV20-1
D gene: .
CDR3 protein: CSARDAGRFYEQYF
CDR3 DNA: TGCAGTGCTAGAGATGCGGGGCGATTCTACGAGCAGTACTTC

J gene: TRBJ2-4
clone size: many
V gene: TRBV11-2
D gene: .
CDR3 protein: CASSSPQGLDIQYF
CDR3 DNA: TGTGCCAGCAGCTCACCGCAGGGGTTGGACATTCAGTACTTC

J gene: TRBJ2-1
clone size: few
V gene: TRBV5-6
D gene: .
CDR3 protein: CASSSQGTIYKQFF
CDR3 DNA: TGTGCCAGCAGCTCACAGGGGACTATATACAAGCAGTTCTTC

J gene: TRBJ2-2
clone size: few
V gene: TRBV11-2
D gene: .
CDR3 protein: CASSLRGAAGELFF
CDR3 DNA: TGTGCCAGCAGCTTAAGGGGGGCGGCCGGGGAGCTGTTTTTT

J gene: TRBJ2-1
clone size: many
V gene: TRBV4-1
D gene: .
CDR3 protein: CASSQGTSSDEQFF
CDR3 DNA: TGCGCCAGCAGCCAAGGAACTAGCTCCGATGAGCAGTTCTTC

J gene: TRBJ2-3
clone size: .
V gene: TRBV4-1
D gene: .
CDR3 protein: CASSQEDGYTQYF
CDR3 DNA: TGCGCCAGCAGCCAAGAAGACGGATATACGCAGTATTTT

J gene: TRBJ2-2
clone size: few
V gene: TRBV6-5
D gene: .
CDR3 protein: CASSSTVTGELFF
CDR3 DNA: TGTGCCAGCAGTTCGACAGTTACCGGGGAGCTGTTTTTT

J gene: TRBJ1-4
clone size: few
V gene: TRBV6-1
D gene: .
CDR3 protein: CASSDGKLFF
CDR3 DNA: TGTGCCAGCAGTGATGGAAAACTGTTTTTT

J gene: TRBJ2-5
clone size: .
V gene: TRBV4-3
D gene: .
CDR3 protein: CASSPSPLEETQYF
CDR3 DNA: TGCGCCAGCAGCCCGTCGCCCCTGGAAGAGACCCAGTACTTC

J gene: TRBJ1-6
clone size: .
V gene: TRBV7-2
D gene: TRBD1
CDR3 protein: CASSPWGTVNSPLHF
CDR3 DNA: TGTGCCAGCAGCCCGTGGGGGACAGTAAATTCACCCCTCCACTTT

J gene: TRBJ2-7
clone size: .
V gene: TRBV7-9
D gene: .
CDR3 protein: CASSPVGQLYEQYF
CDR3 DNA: TGTGCCAGCAGCCCAGTGGGGCAACTCTACGAGCAGTACTTC

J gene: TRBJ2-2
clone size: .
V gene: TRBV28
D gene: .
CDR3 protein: CASSPPGARSGELFF
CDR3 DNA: TGTGCCAGCAGCCCTCCGGGGGCCCGATCCGGGGAGCTGTTTTTT

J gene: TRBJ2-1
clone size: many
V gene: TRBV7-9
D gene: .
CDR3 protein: CASSPTGYSYNEQFF
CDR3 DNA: TGTGCCAGCAGCCCAACAGGGTACTCCTACAATGAGCAGTTCTTC

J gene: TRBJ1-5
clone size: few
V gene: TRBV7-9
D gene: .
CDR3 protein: CASSSEGTLRPQHF
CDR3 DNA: TGTGCCAGCAGCTCGGAGGGGACGCTACGGCCCCAGCATTTT

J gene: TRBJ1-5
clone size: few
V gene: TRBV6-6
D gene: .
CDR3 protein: CASSEPATGNQPQHF
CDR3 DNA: TGTGCCAGCAGTGAACCGGCGACGGGCAATCAGCCCCAGCATTTT

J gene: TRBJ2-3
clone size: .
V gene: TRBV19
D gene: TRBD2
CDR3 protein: CASSILERGAGTQYF
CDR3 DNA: TGTGCCAGTAGTATACTCGAGCGGGGGGCTGGGACGCAGTATTTT

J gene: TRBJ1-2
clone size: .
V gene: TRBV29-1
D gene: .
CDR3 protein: CSVGRGYGYTF
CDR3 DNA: TGCAGCGTTGGTCGGGGGTATGGCTACACCTTC

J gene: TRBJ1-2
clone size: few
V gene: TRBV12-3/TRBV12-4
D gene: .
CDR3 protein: CASSLGRGGNYGYTF
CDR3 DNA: TGTGCCAGCAGTTTGGGCAGGGGAGGTAACTATGGCTACACCTTC